Below, 26 T cell receptor beta chains from the same sample are listed, as sequenced in a study of patients and donors after allogeneic stem cell transplantation. TCRdb re-derived calls from the RT-PCR reads in MiXCR, one entry per CDR3 protein. The table shows roughly 960,000 distinct CDR3 sequences, with about 20% occurring only once. Sequenced input: blood, either unsorted or a sorted T cell fraction (not recorded which). The receptors originated from a human donor who was either an allogeneic HSCT recipient or a stem cell or donor lymphocyte infusion donor (not recorded which). It is not recorded whose cells these are; they may come from a transplant donor.

This clonotype was seen a few times. The chain combines TRBV25-1 with TRBJ2-7; D is ambiguous. V was cut by 3 bases and J by 2 bases, with 5 bases left in between. Germline-derived CDR1 and CDR2 are MGHDK and SYGVNS. CDR3 length equals 12 residues. The CDR3 protein is CASSDSPYEQYF. The CDR3 DNA reads TGTGCCAGCAGTGATTCCCCCTACGAGCAGTACTTC.

This clonotype was recorded only once. The genes are TRBV5-5 and TRBJ1-2; possible D gene TRBD1, 5 bases. Germline loops: CDR1 SGHKS, CDR2 YYEKEE (reference sequence). V dropped 0 bases and J dropped 6 bases, with 12 bases sitting between them. CDR3 length equals 14 residues. DNA for the CDR3: TGTGCCAGCAGCTTGGGATCAGGGAGGGATGGCTACACCTTC. Its translation: CASSLGSGRDGYTF. Together with reference TRBV5-5 and TRBJ1-2, the CDR3 gives the full variable domain: DAGVTQSPTHLIKTRGQQVTLRCSPISGHKSVSWYQQVLGQGPQFIFQYYEKEERGRGNFPDRFSARQFPNYSSELNVNALLLGDSALYLCASSLGSGRDGYTFGSGTRLTVV.

There are a few counts of this clonotype. The CDR3 loop is CASSLGGRITSTDTQYF. The CDR3 nucleotides read TGTGCCAGCAGTTTAGGCGGGAGGATCACAAGCACAGATACGCAGTATTTT. V and J are TRBV12-3 or TRBV12-4 and TRBJ2-3; 8 bases line up with TRBD2. The trim removed 1 base at V and 0 bases at J, leaving 6 bases unmatched. This CDR3 region has 17 residues.

This clonotype has only a few counts. J is TRBJ1-2 and V is TRBV5-1, with unresolved D. Germline CDR1 reads SGHRS; CDR2 reads YFSETQ. V lost 4 bases to trimming and J lost 2 bases, with 12 bases between them. This CDR3 comprises 14 residues. CDR3 bases: TGCGCCAGCAGCCGGCTGGACGGAAACTATGGCTACACCTTC. The encoded protein is CASSRLDGNYGYTF. Full variable domain (rest looked up from reference TRBV5-1 and TRBJ1-2): KAGVTQTPRYLIKTRGQQVTLSCSPISGHRSVSWYQQTPGQGLQFLFEYFSETQRNKGNFPGRFSGRQFSNSRSEMNVSTLELGDSALYLCASSRLDGNYGYTFGSGTRLTVV.

This clonotype occurred a few times. The gene calls are TRBV10-3 and TRBJ1-3; no definite D call. Germline V gene sequence: CDR1 ENHRY, CDR2 SYGVKD. CDR3 length equals 15 residues. V lost 1 base, J lost 4 bases, and 11 bases lay in between. CDR3 nucleotide sequence: TGTGCCATCAGTGAGTACTCTAAGGACGGAAACACCATATATTTT. This gives the protein CAISEYSKDGNTIYF.

Many counts were recorded for this clonotype. The chain has TRBV12-3 or TRBV12-4 and TRBJ2-7; TRBD2 agrees at 8 bases. The CDR3 length is 13 residues. V gave up 3 bases and J gave up 6 bases; unmatched junction bases: 4. The CDR3 DNA follows: TGTGCCAGCAGTTTGCGGGGGGCCGGCGAGCAGTACTTC. As protein: CASSLRGAGEQYF.

In this sample, this clonotype turned up a few times. The gene calls are TRBV29-1 and TRBJ2-1; the D is unclear. Germline lookup yields CDR1 SQVTM and CDR2 ANQGSEA. V was clipped by 7 bases and J by 7 bases, with 11 bases between them. CDR3 size: 11 residues. The CDR3 region is CSARGKNEQFF. In nucleotides, the CDR3 is TGCAGCGCCCGAGGAAAAAATGAGCAGTTCTTC.

This clonotype was detected a few times. The chain uses TRBV10-3 and TRBJ2-5; unclear D gene. Germline-derived CDR1 and CDR2 are ENHRY and SYGVKD. The CDR3 length is 12 residues. Trimming shortened V by 3 bases and J by 5 bases, and 7 bases separated the two germline ends. CDR3 bases: TGTGCCATCAGTGAAATTATGGAGACCCAGTACTTC. Translation: CAISEIMETQYF.

The V gene is TRBV7-2, the J gene TRBJ1-4; D not resolved. The CDR3 totals 12 residues. V gave up 7 bases and J gave up 7 bases, with 10 bases separating them. Germline values: CDR1 SGHTA, CDR2 FQGNSA. DNA of the CDR3: TGTGCCAGCACCTCCCCCCCTGAAAAACTGTTTTTT. It yields the protein CASTSPPEKLFF.

The chain carries TRBV5-1 and TRBJ2-5; no clear D. The CDR3 covers 15 residues. V lost 4 bases and J 4 bases, leaving 17 bases between the germline ends. The germline gives CDR1 SGHRS, CDR2 YFSETQ. Here the CDR3 reads CASSVGSITVETQYF. CDR3 nucleotides: TGCGCCAGCAGCGTTGGATCAATTACAGTAGAGACCCAGTACTTC.

The chain couples TRBV19 to TRBJ2-2; the D is unclear. Trimming removed 7 bases at V and 3 bases at J, with 12 bases between. The CDR3 has 14 amino acids. CDR1 LNHDA and CDR2 SQIVND come from the germline V gene (reference sequence). CDR3 protein: CASTARMDTGELFF. The CDR3 DNA follows: TGTGCCAGTACCGCGAGGATGGACACCGGGGAGCTGTTTTTT.

This clonotype came up a few times. V is TRBV4-2 and J is TRBJ2-5; 7 bases fit TRBD2. V lost 5 bases, J lost 4 bases, and 7 bases stayed unmatched. The germline V gene has CDR1 LGHNA and CDR2 YNFKEQ. The CDR3 has 14 residues. The CDR3 coding sequence is TGTGCCAGCAGCGAAGGACTAGGCGGAGAGACCCAGTACTTC. Translated: CASSEGLGGETQYF.

This clonotype occurred a few times. This chain joins TRBV27 and TRBJ1-1; possible D gene TRBD1, 5 bases. V was clipped by 2 bases and J by 0 bases, with 10 bases between them. The CDR3 runs to 15 residues. Germline V gene data show CDR1 as MNHEY and CDR2 as SMNVEV (reference sequence). The CDR3 coding sequence is TGTGCCAGCAGTTTAGGGGGTCTCATGAACACTGAAGCTTTCTTT. Translated, it gives CASSLGGLMNTEAFF.

The table lists this clonotype with many counts. The V and J genes are TRBV27 and TRBJ2-1, with 7 bases matching TRBD1. V lost 5 bases and J lost 5; bases outside the gene matches: 3. This CDR3 contains 13 residues. Germline CDR1 is MNHEY and CDR2 is SMNVEV (reference sequence). The CDR3 DNA reads TGTGCCAGCAGTCCAGACAGGGACAATGAGCAGTTCTTC. This codes for CASSPDRDNEQFF.

The chain uses TRBV4-3 and TRBJ2-7, with 11 bases that match TRBD1. Germline V lookup: CDR1 LGHNA, CDR2 YSLEER. The CDR3 loop spans 17 amino acids. Trimming at V came to 1 base and at J to 7 bases, leaving 12 bases not matched to a gene. CDR3 protein: CASSQAPSGQGAREQYF. The CDR3 bases are TGCGCCAGCAGCCAAGCCCCCTCAGGACAGGGGGCGAGGGAGCAGTACTTC.

The chain employs TRBV10-3 and TRBJ1-2; 8 nucleotides align to TRBD1. Looked up from germline, CDR1 is ENHRY and CDR2 is SYGVKD. Trimming removed 8 bases from V and 5 bases from J; junction bases left unmatched: 7. The CDR3 extends over 13 amino acids. CDR3 sequence: CAIGSRQGYGYTF. The CDR3 DNA reads as TGTGCCATCGGCTCGCGACAGGGGTATGGCTACACCTTC.

In this sample, this clonotype turned up many times. The V gene is TRBV20-1, the J gene TRBJ2-7; D unresolved. The V and J ends lost 3 bases and 0 bases respectively, with 6 bases between them. This CDR3 contains 12 residues. Germline CDR1 reads DFQATT; CDR2 reads SNEGSKA (reference sequence). CDR3 bases: TGCAGTGCTAGGGGCCGCTCCTACGAGCAGTACTTC. Translated: CSARGRSYEQYF.

The gene calls are TRBV4-3 and TRBJ2-3, with no clear D. The V gene's germline CDR1 is LGHNA and CDR2 YSLEER. V lost 5 bases and J 6 bases, leaving 15 bases between the germline ends. CDR3 length equals 14 residues. The CDR3: CASSSKNGIDTQYF. The CDR3 DNA follows: TGCGCCAGCAGCTCCAAAAATGGCATCGATACGCAGTATTTT.

This clonotype has at least ten counts. The chain links TRBV29-1 to TRBJ2-7; D gene ambiguous. Germline-derived CDR1 and CDR2 are SQVTM and ANQGSEA. V was shortened by 0 bases and J by 0 bases, with 9 bases between the two germline ends. The CDR3 runs 14 residues. CDR3 in DNA: TGCAGCGTTGAAGATGCAGGTAGCTCCTACGAGCAGTACTTC. It specifies CSVEDAGSSYEQYF.

The sample holds many counts of this clonotype. The gene calls are TRBV7-6 and TRBJ2-1, with D possibly TRBD2 on 5 matching bases. V lost 1 base and J lost 7, with 20 bases in between. This CDR3 contains 17 residues. Germline V gene sequence: CDR1 SGHVS, CDR2 FNYEAQ. This CDR3 is CASSLVGWGEGRNEQFF. The CDR3 bases are TGTGCCAGCAGCTTAGTAGGGTGGGGAGAGGGTAGGAATGAGCAGTTCTTC.

The CDR3: CASSLTGLAGGRNEQFF. CDR3 DNA: TGTGCCAGTAGTTTAACCGGACTAGCGGGAGGGAGGAATGAGCAGTTCTTC. V gene TRBV19 combines with J gene TRBJ2-1, with 15 bases that match TRBD2. This CDR3 comprises 17 residues. Germline V gives CDR1 LNHDA, CDR2 SQIVND (reference sequence). The J segment lost 7 bases and the V segment lost 5 bases, leaving 9 bases of the junction unmatched. Full variable domain (remainder filled in from reference TRBV19 and TRBJ2-1): DGGITQSPKYLFRKEGQNVTLSCEQNLNHDAMYWYRQDPGQGLRLIYYSQIVNDFQKGDIAEGYSVSREKKESFPLTVTSAQKNPTAFYLCASSLTGLAGGRNEQFFGPGTRLTVL.

The chain links TRBV5-1 to TRBJ1-2; 12 positions match TRBD1. The CDR3 covers 20 residues. Unmatched junction bases numbered 15, after V lost 0 bases and J lost 3 bases. From germline, CDR1 is SGHRS and CDR2 YFSETQ. CDR3 residues: CASSLGGVPGQGAGDYGYTF. The CDR3 nucleotides read TGCGCCAGCAGCTTGGGAGGCGTCCCGGGACAGGGGGCCGGAGACTATGGCTACACCTTC.

The J gene is TRBJ1-2, the V gene TRBV4-2, with D possibly TRBD1 on 5 matching bases. The germline V gene has CDR1 LGHNA and CDR2 YNFKEQ. The V end lost 1 base, the J end lost 4 bases, and 13 bases lay between the germline ends. The CDR3 extends over 15 amino acids. The CDR3 DNA follows: TGTGCCAGCAGCCAAGGTCCTGAGACAGTCTATGGCTACACCTTC. This sequence encodes CASSQGPETVYGYTF.

The V call is TRBV5-1, the J call TRBJ2-5, with 7 bases matching TRBD2. The CDR3 is 14 residues long. CDR1 and CDR2 from the germline V gene are SGHRS and YFSETQ. The V and J ends lost 4 bases and 2 bases, in that order; junction bases with no gene match: 5. Here the CDR3 DNA reads TGCGCCAGCAGCGTAGGGACTAAACAAGAGACCCAGTACTTC. Amino acid sequence: CASSVGTKQETQYF.

The V gene is TRBV15, the J gene TRBJ1-3; D unclear. With 1 base removed from V and 4 bases from J, the gap between germline ends came to 8 bases. Germline CDR1 LNHNV, CDR2 YYDKDF (reference sequence). This CDR3 comprises 14 residues. The CDR3 loop is CATSRGVVGNTIYF. CDR3 bases: TGTGCCACCAGCAGAGGGGTAGTAGGAAACACCATATATTTT.

The table lists this clonotype with a few counts. The V and J genes are TRBV5-5 and TRBJ1-2, with a tentative D call TRBD1 (5 bases). V was cut by 0 bases and J by 2 bases, with 11 bases left in between. The germline CDR1 and CDR2 sequences are SGHKS and YYEKEE (reference sequence). The CDR3 is made up of 15 amino acids. As DNA, the CDR3 is TGTGCCAGCAGCTTGGCCATTGGGGCCAACTATGGCTACACCTTC. Its protein product is CASSLAIGANYGYTF.